This TCR beta chain was obtained from a study of blood T cell repertoires in COVID-19. As handled by the study authors: Using reference gene primer amplification, nucleated cell counts were estimated. TCRdb's table, derived via immunoSEQ multiplex PCR, lists solely in-frame clones and lacks some. V, J and clone size reflect that table, while D and trimming were determined from the DNA. The sample lists hundreds of thousands of clones; over 80% were seen once. The germline gives CDR1 MNHEY, CDR2 SMNVEV (reference sequence). There are 15 residues in the CDR3. Deletions cut 4 bases from V and 8 bases from J, with 15 bases between. Each participant's cohort was designated according to participant-reported clinical history.

The chain joins TRBV27 to TRBJ1-6; D may be TRBD1 (5 bases). Sequencing was performed on PBMCs or T cells enriched from blood (not recorded which). The origin of this receptor is a man aged 45-65 years who had been exposed to COVID-19. This chain's CDR3 is CASSSSDSFYSPLHF. In DNA, the CDR3 is TGTGCCAGCAGTTCCTCCGACAGTTTCTATTCACCCCTCCACTTT.